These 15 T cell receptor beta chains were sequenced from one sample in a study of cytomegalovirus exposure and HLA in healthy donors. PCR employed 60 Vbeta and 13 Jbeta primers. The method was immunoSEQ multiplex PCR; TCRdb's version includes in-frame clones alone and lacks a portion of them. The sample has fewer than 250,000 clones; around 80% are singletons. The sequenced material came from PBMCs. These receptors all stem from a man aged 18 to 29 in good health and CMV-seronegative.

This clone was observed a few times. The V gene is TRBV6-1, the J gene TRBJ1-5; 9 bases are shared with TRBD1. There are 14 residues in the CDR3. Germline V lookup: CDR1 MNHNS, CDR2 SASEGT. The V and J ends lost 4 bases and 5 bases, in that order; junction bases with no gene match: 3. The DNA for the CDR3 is TGTGCCAGCAGTGGAGGACAGGGGTATCAGCCCCAGCATTTT. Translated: CASSGGQGYQPQHF.

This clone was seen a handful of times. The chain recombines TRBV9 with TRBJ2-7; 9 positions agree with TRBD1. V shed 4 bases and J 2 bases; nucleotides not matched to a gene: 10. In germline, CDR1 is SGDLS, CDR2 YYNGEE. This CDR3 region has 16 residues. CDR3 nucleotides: TGTGCCAGCAGCTCCCCCGGACAGGGGCCTACCTACGAGCAGTACTTC. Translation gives CASSSPGQGPTYEQYF.

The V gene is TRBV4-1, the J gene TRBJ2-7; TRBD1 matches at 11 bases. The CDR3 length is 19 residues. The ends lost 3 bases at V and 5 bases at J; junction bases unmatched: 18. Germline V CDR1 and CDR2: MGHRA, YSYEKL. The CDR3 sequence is CASSHTIKGRDRGFNEQYF. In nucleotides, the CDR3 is TGCGCCAGCAGCCATACGATTAAGGGCCGGGACAGGGGGTTTAACGAGCAGTACTTC.

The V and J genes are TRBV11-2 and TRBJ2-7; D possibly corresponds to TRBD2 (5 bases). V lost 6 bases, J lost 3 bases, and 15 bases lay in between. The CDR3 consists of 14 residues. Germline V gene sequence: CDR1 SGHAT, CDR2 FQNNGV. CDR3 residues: CASRPIERGYEQYF. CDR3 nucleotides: TGTGCCAGCAGACCCATCGAACGGGGCTACGAGCAGTACTTC.

DNA for the CDR3: TGTGCCAGCAGCTTAGTTGGAGTCTCTGGAAACACCATATATTTT. This encodes CASSLVGVSGNTIYF. The chain links TRBV7-9 to TRBJ1-3; D ambiguous. CDR3 length: 15 amino acids. V lost 1 base to trimming and J lost 0 bases, with 7 bases between them. The germline gives CDR1 SEHNR, CDR2 FQNEAQ (reference sequence).

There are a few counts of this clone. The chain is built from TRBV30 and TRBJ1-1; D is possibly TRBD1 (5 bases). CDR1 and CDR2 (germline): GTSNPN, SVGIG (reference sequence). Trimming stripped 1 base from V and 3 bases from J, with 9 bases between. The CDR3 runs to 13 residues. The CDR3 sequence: CAWSGRADTEAFF. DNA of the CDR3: TGTGCCTGGAGTGGCAGGGCGGACACTGAAGCTTTCTTT.

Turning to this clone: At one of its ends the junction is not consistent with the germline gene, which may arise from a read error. CDR3 sequence (DNA): TGCAGCGTTGAGTGTAGCGGGAGGGGTTTAAGGGGGGTGCTGTTTTTT. Translation gives CSVECSGRGLRGVLFF. V and J are TRBV29-1 and TRBJ2-2; 11 bases agree with TRBD2. Germline CDR1 reads SQVTM; CDR2 reads ANQGSEA. The CDR3 spans 16 residues.

In DNA, the CDR3 is TGTGCCAGCAGTGAGTCCCTAAGCGCCTCTGGGGCCAACGTCCTGACTTTC. This sequence encodes CASSESLSASGANVLTF. The chain has TRBV2 and TRBJ2-6; D remains unclear. V was shortened by 3 bases and J by 0 bases, with 12 bases between the two germline ends. Germline V gene sequence: CDR1 SNHLY, CDR2 FYNNEI. CDR3 length: 17 residues.

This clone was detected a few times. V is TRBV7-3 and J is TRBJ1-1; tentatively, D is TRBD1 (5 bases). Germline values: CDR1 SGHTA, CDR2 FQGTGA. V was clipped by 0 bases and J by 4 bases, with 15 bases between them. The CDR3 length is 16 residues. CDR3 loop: CASSLTVPAGGTEAFF. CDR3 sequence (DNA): TGTGCCAGCAGCTTAACGGTCCCGGCGGGGGGCACTGAAGCTTTCTTT.

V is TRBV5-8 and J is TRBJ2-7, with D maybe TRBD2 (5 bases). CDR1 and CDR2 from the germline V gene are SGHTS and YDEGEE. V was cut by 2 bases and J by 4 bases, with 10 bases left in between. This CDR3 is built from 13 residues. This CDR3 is CASSFQQRYEQYF. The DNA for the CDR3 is TGTGCCAGCAGCTTTCAACAGCGGTACGAGCAGTACTTC.

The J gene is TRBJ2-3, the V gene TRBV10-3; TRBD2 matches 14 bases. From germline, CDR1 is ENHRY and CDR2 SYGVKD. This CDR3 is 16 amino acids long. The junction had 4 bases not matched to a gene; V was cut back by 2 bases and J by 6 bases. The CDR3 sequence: CAISEKTSGRVDTQYF. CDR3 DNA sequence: TGTGCCATCAGTGAGAAGACTAGCGGGAGGGTGGATACGCAGTATTTT.

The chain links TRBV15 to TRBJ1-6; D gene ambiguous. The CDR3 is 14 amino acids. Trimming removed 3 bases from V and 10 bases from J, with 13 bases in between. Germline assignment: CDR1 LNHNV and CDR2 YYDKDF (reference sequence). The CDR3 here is CATSSRQSTSPLHF. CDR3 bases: TGTGCCACCAGCAGCAGGCAAAGCACCTCACCCCTCCACTTT. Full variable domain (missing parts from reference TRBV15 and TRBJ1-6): DAMVIQNPRYQVTQFGKPVTLSCSQTLNHNVMYWYQQKSSQAPKLLFHYYDKDFNNEADTPDNFQSRRPNTSFCFLDIRSPGLGDTAMYLCATSSRQSTSPLHFGNGTRLTVT.

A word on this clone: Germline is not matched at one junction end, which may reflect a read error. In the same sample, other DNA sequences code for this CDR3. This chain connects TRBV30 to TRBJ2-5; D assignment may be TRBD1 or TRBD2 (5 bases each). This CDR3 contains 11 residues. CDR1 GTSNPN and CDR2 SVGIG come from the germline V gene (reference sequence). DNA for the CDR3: TGCGCCTGGGGGTGGAGGGAGACCCAGTACTTC. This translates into CAWGWRETQYF.

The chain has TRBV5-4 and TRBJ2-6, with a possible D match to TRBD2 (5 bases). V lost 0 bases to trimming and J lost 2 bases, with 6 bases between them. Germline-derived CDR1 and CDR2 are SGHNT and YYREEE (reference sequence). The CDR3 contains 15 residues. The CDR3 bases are TGTGCCAGCAGCTTGGAGAGGGCTGGGGCCAACGTCCTGACTTTC. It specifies CASSLERAGANVLTF.

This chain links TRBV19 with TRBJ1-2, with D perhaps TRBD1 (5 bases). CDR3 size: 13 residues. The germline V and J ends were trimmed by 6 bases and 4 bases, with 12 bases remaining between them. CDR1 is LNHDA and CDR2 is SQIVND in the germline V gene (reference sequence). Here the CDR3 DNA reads TGTGCCAGTAGAACAACAGGCGCCTATGGCTACACCTTC. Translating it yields CASRTTGAYGYTF.